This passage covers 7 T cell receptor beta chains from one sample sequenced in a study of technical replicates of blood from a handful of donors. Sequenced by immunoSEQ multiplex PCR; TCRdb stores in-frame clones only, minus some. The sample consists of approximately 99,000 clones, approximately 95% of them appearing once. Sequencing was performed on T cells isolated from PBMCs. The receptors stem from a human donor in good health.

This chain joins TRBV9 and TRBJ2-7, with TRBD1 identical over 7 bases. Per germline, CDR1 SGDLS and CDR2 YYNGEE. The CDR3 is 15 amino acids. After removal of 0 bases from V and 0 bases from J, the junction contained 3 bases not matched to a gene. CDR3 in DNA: TGTGCCAGCAGCGTAGCTACAGGGGACTCCTACGAGCAGTACTTC. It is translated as CASSVATGDSYEQYF.

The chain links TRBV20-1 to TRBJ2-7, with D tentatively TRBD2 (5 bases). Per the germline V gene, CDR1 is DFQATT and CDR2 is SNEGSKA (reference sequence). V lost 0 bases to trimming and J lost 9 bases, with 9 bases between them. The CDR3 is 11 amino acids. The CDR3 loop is CSARDGKGQYF. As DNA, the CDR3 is TGCAGTGCTAGAGACGGGAAGGGGCAGTACTTC.

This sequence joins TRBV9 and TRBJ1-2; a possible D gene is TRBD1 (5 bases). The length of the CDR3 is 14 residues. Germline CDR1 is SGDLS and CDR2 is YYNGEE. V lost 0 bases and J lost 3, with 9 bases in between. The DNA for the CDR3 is TGTGCCAGCAGCGTAGGAGGAGGGGACTATGGCTACACCTTC. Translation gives CASSVGGGDYGYTF.

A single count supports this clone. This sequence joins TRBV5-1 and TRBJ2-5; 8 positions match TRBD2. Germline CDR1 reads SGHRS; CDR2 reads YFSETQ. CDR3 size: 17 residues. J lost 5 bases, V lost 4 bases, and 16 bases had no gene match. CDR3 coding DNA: TGCGCCAGCAGCCTGGGGGCGCAAAGCGGGGGAGGGGAGACCCAGTACTTC. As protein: CASSLGAQSGGGETQYF.

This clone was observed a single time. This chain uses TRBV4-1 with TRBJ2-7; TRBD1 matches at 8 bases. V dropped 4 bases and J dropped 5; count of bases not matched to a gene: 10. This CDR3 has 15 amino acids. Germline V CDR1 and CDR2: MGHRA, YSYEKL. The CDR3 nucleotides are TGCGCCAGCAGCCCCGACAGGGGAGGTGTGGACGAGCAGTACTTC. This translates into CASSPDRGGVDEQYF.

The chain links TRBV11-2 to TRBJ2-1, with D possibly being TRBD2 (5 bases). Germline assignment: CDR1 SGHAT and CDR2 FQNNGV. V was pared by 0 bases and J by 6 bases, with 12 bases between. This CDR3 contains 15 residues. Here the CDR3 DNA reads TGTGCCAGCAGCTTAGATTTGCTAGCCCCCAATGAGCAGTTCTTC. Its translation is CASSLDLLAPNEQFF. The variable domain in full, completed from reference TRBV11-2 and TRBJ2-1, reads EAGVAQSPRYKIIEKRQSVAFWCNPISGHATLYWYQQILGQGPKLLIQFQNNGVVDDSQLPKDRFSAERLKGVDSTLKIQPAKLEDSAVYLCASSLDLLAPNEQFFGPGTRLTVL.

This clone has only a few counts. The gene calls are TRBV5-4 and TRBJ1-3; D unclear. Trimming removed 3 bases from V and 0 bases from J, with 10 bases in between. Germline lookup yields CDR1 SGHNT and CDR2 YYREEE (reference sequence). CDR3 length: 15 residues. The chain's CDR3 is CASSSEGVSGNTIYF. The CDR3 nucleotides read TGTGCCAGCAGCTCGGAGGGAGTCTCTGGAAACACCATATATTTT.